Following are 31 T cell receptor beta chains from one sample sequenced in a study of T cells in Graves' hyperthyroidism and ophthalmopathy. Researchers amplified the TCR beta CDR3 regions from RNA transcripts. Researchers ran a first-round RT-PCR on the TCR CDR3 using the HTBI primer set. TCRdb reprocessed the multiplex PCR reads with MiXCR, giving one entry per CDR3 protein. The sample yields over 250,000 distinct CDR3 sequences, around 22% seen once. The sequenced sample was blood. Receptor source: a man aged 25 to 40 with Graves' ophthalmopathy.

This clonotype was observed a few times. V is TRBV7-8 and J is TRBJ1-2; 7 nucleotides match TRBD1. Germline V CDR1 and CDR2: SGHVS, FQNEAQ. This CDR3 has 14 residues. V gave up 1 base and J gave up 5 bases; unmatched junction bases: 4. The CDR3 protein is CASSLGPGGYGYTF. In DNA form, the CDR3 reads TGTGCCAGCAGCTTAGGCCCAGGGGGGTATGGCTACACCTTC.

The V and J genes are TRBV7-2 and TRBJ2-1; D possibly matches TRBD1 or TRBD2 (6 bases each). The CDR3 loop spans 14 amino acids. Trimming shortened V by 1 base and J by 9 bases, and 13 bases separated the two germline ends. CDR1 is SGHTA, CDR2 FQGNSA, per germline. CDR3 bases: TGTGCCAGCAGCTTAGTGATCGGGGGCAGTGAGCAGTTCTTC. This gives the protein CASSLVIGGSEQFF.

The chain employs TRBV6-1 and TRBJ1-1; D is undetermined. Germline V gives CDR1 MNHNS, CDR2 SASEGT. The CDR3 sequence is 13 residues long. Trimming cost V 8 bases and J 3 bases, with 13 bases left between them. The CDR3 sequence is CASRPRRDTEAFF. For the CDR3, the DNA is TGTGCCAGCCGCCCCCGAAGAGACACTGAAGCTTTCTTT.

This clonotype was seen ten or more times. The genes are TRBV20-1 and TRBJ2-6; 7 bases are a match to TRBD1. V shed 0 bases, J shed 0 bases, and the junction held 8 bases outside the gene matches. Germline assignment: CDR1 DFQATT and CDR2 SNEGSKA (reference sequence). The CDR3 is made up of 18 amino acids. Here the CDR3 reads CSARDLGRGFSGANVLTF. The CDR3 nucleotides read TGCAGTGCTAGAGATCTAGGCAGGGGGTTCTCTGGGGCCAACGTCCTGACTTTC.

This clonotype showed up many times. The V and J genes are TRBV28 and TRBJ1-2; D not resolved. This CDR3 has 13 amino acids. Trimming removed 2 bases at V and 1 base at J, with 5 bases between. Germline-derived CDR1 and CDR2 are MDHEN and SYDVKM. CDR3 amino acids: CASSLGFNYGYTF. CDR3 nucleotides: TGTGCCAGCAGTTTAGGGTTTAACTATGGCTACACCTTC.

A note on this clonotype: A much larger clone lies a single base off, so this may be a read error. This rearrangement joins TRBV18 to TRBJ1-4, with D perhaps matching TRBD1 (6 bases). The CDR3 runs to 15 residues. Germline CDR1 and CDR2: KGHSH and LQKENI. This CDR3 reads CASPPTGLENEKLFF. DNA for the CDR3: TGTGCCAGCCCACCCACAGGGCTCGAAAATGAAAAACTGTTTTTT.

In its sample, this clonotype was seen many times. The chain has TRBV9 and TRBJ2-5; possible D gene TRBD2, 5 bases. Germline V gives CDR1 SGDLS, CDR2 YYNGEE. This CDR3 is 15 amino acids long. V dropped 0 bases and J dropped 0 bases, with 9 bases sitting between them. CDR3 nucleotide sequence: TGTGCCAGCAGCGTAGGTTACGGGAACCAAGAGACCCAGTACTTC. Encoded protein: CASSVGYGNQETQYF.

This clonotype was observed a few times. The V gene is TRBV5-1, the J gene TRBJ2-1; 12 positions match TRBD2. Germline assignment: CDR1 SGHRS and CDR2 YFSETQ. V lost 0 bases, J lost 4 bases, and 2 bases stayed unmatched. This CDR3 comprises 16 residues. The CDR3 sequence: CASSLGTSGVYNEQFF. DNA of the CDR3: TGCGCCAGCAGCTTGGGGACTAGCGGGGTGTACAATGAGCAGTTCTTC.

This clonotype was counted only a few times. CDR3 sequence reads: CASKTGTGELFF. The CDR3 DNA is TGTGCCAGCAAAACAGGCACCGGGGAGCTGTTTTTT. This chain uses TRBV6-1 with TRBJ2-2; D may be TRBD1 (5 bases). V shed 7 bases and J shed 4 bases, with 7 bases lying between them. This CDR3 is built from 12 residues. Germline lookup yields CDR1 MNHNS and CDR2 SASEGT.

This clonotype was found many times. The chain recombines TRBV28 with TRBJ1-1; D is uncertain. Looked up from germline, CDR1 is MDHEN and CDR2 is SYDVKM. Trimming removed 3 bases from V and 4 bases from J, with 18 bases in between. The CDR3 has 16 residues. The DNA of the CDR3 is TGTGCCAGCAGTTTGGGTGTAGGGAGGGCGGGCACTGAAGCTTTCTTT. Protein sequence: CASSLGVGRAGTEAFF.

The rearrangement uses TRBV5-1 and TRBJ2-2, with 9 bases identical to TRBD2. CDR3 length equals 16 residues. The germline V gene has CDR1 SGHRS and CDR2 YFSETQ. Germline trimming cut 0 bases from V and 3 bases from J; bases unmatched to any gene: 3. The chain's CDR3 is CASSLATSGHTGELFF. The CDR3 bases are TGCGCCAGCAGCTTGGCAACTAGCGGGCACACCGGGGAGCTGTTTTTT.

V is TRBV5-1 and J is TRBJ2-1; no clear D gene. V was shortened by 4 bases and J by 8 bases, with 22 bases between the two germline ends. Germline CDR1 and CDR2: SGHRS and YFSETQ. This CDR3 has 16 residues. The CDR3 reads CASSPISTPSGHEQFF. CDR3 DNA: TGCGCCAGCAGCCCGATCTCCACCCCTTCGGGCCATGAGCAGTTCTTC.

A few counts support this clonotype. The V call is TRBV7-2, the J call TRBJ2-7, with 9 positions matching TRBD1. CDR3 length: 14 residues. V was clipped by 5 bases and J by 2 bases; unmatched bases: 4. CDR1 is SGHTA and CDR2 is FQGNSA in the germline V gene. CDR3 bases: TGTGCCAGCAGCCGGGACAGGGTGGCCTACGAGCAGTACTTC. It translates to CASSRDRVAYEQYF.

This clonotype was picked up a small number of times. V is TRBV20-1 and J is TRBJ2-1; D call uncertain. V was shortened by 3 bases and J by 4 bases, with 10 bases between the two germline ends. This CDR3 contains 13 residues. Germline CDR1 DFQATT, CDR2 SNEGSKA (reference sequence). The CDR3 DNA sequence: TGCAGTGCTAGTGCGTGGGATTACAATGAGCAGTTCTTC. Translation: CSASAWDYNEQFF.

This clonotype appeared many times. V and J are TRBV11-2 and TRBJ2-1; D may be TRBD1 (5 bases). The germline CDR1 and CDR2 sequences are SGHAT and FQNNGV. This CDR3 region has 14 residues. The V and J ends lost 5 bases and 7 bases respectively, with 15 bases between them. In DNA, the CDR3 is TGTGCCAGCAGCCCCTGGTCAAGGGGAAATGAGCAGTTCTTC. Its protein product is CASSPWSRGNEQFF. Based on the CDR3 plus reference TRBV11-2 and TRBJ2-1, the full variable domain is EAGVAQSPRYKIIEKRQSVAFWCNPISGHATLYWYQQILGQGPKLLIQFQNNGVVDDSQLPKDRFSAERLKGVDSTLKIQPAKLEDSAVYLCASSPWSRGNEQFFGPGTRLTVL.

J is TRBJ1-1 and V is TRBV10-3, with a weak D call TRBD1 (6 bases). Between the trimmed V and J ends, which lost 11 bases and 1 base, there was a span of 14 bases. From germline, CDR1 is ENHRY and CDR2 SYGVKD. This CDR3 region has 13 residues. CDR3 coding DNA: TGTGCCCTCTCGGGGACACCGAACACTGAAGCTTTCTTT. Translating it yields CALSGTPNTEAFF.

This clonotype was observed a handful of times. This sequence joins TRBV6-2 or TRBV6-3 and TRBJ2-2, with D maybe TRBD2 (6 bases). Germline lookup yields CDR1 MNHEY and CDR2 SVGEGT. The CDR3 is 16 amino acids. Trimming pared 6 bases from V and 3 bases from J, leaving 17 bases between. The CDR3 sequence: CASRLTSWGDTGELFF. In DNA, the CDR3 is TGTGCCAGCAGACTGACTTCCTGGGGGGACACCGGGGAGCTGTTTTTT.

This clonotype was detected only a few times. CDR3 loop: CASSPSGKETQYF. The CDR3 DNA is TGTGCCAGCAGCCCAAGCGGAAAAGAGACCCAGTACTTC. The J gene is TRBJ2-5, the V gene TRBV9; D perhaps matches TRBD2 (5 bases). Germline V gene data show CDR1 as SGDLS and CDR2 as YYNGEE. The CDR3 spans 13 residues. Trimming left V 4 bases short and J 3 bases short, with 10 bases between.

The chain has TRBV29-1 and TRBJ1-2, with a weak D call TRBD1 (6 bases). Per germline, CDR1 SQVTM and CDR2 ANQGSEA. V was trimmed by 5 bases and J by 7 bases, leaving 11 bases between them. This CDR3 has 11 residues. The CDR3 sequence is CSVMGATGYTF. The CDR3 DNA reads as TGCAGCGTTATGGGGGCTACTGGCTACACCTTC.

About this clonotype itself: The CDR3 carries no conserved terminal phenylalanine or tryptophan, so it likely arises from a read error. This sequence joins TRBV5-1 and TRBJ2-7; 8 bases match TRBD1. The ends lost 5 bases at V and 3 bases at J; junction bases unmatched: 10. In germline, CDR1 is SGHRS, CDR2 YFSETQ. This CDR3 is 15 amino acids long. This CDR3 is CASSPSTGAIYEQYS. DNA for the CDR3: TGCGCCAGCAGTCCCTCGACAGGGGCGATCTACGAGCAGTACTCC.

CDR3 sequence: CASSLSGGSSYEQYF. CDR3 in DNA: TGTGCCAGCAGCTTATCCGGGGGCAGCTCCTACGAGCAGTACTTC. The genes are TRBV11-2 and TRBJ2-7; perhaps D is TRBD1 or TRBD2 (6 bases each). The V end was cut by 2 bases, the J end by 0 bases, with 11 bases between. In germline, CDR1 is SGHAT, CDR2 FQNNGV. The CDR3 has 15 residues.

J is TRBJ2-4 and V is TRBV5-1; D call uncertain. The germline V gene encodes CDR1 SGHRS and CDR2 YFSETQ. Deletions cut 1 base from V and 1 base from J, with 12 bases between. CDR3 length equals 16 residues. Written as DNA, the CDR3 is TGCGCCAGCAGCTTGTTTGGCGGAGAGGCCAAAAACATTCAGTACTTC. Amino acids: CASSLFGGEAKNIQYF.

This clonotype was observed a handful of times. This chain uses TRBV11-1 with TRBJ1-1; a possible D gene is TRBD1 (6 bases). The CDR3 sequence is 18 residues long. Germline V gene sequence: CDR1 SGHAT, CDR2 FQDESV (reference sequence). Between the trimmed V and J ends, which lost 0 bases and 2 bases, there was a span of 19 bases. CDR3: CASSLARPGAAYNTEAFF. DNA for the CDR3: TGTGCCAGCAGCTTAGCGAGACCGGGGGCCGCCTACAACACTGAAGCTTTCTTT.

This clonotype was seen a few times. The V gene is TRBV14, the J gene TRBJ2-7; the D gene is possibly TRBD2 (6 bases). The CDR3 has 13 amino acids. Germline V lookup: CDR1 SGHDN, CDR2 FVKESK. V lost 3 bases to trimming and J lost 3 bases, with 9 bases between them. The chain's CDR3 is CASSQEGIYEQYF. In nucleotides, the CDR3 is TGTGCCAGCAGCCAGGAGGGGATCTACGAGCAGTACTTC. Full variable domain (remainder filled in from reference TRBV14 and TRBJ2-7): EAGVTQFPSHSVIEKGQTVTLRCDPISGHDNLYWYRRVMGKEIKFLLHFVKESKQDESGMPNNRFLAERTGGTYSTLKVQPAELEDSGVYFCASSQEGIYEQYFGPGTRLTVT.

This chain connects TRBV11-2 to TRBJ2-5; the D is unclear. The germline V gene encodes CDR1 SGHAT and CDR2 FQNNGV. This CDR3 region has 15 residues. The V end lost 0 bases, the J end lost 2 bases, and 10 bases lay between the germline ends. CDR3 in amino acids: CASSLEGPPQETQYF. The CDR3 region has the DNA TGTGCCAGCAGCTTAGAAGGGCCCCCACAAGAGACCCAGTACTTC.

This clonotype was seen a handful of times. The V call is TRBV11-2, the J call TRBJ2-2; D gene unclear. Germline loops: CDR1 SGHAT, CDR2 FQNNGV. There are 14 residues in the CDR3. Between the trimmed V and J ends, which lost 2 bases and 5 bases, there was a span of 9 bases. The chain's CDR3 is CASSLLSGTGELFF. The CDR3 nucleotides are TGTGCCAGCAGCTTACTTTCGGGTACCGGGGAGCTGTTTTTT. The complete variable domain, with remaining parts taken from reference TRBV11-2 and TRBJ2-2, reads EAGVAQSPRYKIIEKRQSVAFWCNPISGHATLYWYQQILGQGPKLLIQFQNNGVVDDSQLPKDRFSAERLKGVDSTLKIQPAKLEDSAVYLCASSLLSGTGELFFGEGSRLTVL.

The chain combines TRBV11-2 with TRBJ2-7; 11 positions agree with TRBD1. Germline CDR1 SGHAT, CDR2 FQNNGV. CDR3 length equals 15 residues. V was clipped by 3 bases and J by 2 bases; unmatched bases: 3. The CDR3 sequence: CASSFGQGATYEQYF. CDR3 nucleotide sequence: TGTGCCAGCAGCTTTGGACAGGGGGCCACCTACGAGCAGTACTTC. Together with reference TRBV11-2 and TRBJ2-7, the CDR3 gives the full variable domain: EAGVAQSPRYKIIEKRQSVAFWCNPISGHATLYWYQQILGQGPKLLIQFQNNGVVDDSQLPKDRFSAERLKGVDSTLKIQPAKLEDSAVYLCASSFGQGATYEQYFGPGTRLTVT.

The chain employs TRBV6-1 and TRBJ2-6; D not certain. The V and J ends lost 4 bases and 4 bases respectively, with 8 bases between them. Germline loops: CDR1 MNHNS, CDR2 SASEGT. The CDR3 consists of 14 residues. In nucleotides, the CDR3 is TGTGCCAGCAGTGGTCTGTCAGGGGCCAACGTCCTGACTTTC. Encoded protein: CASSGLSGANVLTF.

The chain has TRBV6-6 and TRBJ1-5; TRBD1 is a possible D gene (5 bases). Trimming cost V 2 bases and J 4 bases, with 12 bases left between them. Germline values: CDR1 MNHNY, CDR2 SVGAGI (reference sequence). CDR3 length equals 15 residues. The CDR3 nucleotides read TGTGCCAGCAGTTACACCTCGGGGGGAAATCAGCCCCAGCATTTT. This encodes CASSYTSGGNQPQHF.

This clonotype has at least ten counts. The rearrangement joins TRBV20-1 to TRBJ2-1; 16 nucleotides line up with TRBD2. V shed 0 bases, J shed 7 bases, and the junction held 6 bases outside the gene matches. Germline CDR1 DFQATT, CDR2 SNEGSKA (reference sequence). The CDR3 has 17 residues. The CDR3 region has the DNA TGCAGTGCTAGAGATGAGGGACTAGCGGGAGGGCCGAATGAGCAGTTCTTC. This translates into CSARDEGLAGGPNEQFF.

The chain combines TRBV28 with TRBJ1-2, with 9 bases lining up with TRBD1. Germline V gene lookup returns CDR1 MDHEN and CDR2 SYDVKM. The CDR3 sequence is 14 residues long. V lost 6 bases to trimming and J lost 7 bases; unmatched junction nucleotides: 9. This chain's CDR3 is CASSSTGGWSGYTF. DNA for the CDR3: TGTGCCAGCAGCAGTACAGGGGGCTGGTCTGGCTACACCTTC.